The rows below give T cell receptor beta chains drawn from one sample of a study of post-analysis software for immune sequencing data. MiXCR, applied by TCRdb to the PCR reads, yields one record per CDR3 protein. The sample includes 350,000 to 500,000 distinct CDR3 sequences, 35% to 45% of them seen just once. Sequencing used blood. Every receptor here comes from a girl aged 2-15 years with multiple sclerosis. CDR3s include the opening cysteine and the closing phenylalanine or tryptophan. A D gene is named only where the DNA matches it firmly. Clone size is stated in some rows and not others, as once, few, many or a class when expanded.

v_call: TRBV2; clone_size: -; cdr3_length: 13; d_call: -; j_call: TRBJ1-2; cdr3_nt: TGTGCCAGCAGTGCCAACAGGGAAAGCGGCTACACCTTC; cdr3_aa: CASSANRESGYTF
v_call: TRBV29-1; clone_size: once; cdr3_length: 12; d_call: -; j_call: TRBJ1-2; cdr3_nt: TGCAGCGTTGAGCCAGCTAACTATGGCTACACCTTC; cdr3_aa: CSVEPANYGYTF
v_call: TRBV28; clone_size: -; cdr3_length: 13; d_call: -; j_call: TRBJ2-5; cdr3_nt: TGTGCCAGCAGACCAGGGGGGAGAGAGACCCAGTACTTC; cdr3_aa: CASRPGGRETQYF
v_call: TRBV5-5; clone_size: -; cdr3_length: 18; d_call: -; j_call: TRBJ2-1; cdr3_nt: TGTGCCAGCAGCTTGGACCTAGACCCCCGACGGCGATACAATGAGCAGTTCTTC; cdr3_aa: CASSLDLDPRRRYNEQFF
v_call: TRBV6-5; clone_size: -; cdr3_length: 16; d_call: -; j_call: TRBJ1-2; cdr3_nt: TGTGCCAGCAGGCCTTGGACAGCAACTTTAAGTCGTGGCTACACCTTC; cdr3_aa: CASRPWTATLSRGYTF
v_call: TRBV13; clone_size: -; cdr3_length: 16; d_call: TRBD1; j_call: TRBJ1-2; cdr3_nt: TGTGCCAGCAGCTCCCGGGGGGCAGGGGGCGCCTATGGCTACACCTTC; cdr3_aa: CASSSRGAGGAYGYTF
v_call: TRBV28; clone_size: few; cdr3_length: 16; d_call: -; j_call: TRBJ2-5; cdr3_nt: TGTGCCAGCAGTTTAGTACCTAGCCCCAGACAAGAGACCCAGTACTTC; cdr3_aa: CASSLVPSPRQETQYF
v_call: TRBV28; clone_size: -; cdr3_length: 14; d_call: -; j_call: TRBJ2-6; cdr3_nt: TGTGCCAGCAGGGACAGCTCTGGGGCCAACGTCCTGACTTTC; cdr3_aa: CASRDSSGANVLTF
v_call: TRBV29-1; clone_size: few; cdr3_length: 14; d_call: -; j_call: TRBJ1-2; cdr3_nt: TGCAGCGTTGTACAGGCCGGCCTCTCCTATGGCTACACCTTC; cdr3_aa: CSVVQAGLSYGYTF
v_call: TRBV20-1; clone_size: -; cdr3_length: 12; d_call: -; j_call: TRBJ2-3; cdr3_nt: TGCAGTACGTCTTCCTTCTCAGATACGCAGTATTTT; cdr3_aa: CSTSSFSDTQYF
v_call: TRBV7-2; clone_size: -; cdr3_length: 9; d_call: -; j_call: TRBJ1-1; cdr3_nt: TGTGCCAGCAGCCCCGGGGCTTTCTTT; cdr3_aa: CASSPGAFF
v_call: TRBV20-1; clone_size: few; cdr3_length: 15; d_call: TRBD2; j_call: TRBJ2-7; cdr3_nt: TGCAGTGCTAGTGTGTCGGGCGGGGGGGCCTACGAGCAGTACTTC; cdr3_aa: CSASVSGGGAYEQYF
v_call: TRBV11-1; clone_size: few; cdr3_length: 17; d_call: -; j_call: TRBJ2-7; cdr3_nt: TGTGCCAGCAGCTCTAAACGGACGGCCTTGGGGACCTACGAGCAGTACTTC; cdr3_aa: CASSSKRTALGTYEQYF
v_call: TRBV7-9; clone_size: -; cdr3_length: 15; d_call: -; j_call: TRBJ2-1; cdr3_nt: TGTGCCAGCGGGCCCGGGACCATCTCCTACAATGAGCAGTTCTTC; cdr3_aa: CASGPGTISYNEQFF
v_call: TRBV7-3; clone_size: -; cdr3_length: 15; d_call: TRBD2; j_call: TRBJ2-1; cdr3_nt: TGTGCCAGCAGCTTACAACGCGGGGGGGCCCATGAGCAGTTCTTC; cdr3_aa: CASSLQRGGAHEQFF
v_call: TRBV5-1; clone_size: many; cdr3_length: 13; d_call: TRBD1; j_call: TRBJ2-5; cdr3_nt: TGTGCCAGCAGCTTAGAGGGGGCAGAGACCCAGTACTTC; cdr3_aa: CASSLEGAETQYF
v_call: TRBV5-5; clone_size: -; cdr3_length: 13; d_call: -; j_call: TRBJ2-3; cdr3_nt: TGTGCCAGCAGCTTTGAACGCACAGATACGCAGTATTTT; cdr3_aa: CASSFERTDTQYF
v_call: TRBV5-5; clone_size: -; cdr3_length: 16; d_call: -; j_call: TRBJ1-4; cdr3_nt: TGTGCCAGCAGCTTGTTGGCGGGAGCAACTAATGAAAAACTGTTTTTT; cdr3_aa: CASSLLAGATNEKLFF
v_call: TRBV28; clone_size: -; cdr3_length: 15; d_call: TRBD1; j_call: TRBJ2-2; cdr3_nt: TGTGCCAGCCGGTTGGGGGGACAGGGAACCGGGGAGCTGTTTTTT; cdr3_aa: CASRLGGQGTGELFF
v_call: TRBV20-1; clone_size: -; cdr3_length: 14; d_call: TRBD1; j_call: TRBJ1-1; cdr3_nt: TGCAGTGCTAGACCGGGACAGGGGGCGGATGAAGCTTTCTTT; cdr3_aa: CSARPGQGADEAFF
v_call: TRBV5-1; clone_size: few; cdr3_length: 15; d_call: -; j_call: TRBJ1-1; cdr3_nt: TGCGCCAGCAGCCGAAGAGGGACGGAAAACACTGAAGCTTTCTTT; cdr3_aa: CASSRRGTENTEAFF
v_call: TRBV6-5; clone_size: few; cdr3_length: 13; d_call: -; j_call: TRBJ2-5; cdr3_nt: TGTGCCAGCAGCCCTTTGGGTTGGGAGACCCAGTACTTC; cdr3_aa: CASSPLGWETQYF
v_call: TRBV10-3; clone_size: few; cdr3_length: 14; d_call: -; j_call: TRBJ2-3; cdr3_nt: TGTGCCATCAGTAGAGGGGGGGGCCTGAATACGCAGTATTTT; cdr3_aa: CAISRGGGLNTQYF
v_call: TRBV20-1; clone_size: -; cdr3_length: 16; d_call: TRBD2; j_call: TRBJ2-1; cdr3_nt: TGCAGTGCGCAGACTAGCGGGGGGAACTCCTACAATGAGCAGTTCTTC; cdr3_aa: CSAQTSGGNSYNEQFF
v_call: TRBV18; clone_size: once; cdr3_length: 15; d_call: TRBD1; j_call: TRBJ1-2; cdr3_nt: TGTGCCAGCTCACCGCAGGACAGGGACAACTATGGCTACACCTTC; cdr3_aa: CASSPQDRDNYGYTF
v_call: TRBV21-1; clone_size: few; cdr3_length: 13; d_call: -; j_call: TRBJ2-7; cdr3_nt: TGTGCCAGAGCCGTCAGGGCTCCCTACGAGCAGTACTTC; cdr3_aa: CARAVRAPYEQYF
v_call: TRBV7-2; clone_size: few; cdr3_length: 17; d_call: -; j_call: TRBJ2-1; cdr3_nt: TGTGCCAGCAGCCCCACTAGCTTCGCGTCTGGCCGGGATGAGCAGTTCTTC; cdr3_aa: CASSPTSFASGRDEQFF
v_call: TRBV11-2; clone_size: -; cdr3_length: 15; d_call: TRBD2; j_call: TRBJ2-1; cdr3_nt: TGTGCCAGCAGCTTAGGAGGGACTAGTGGCAATGAGCAGTTCTTC; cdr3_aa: CASSLGGTSGNEQFF
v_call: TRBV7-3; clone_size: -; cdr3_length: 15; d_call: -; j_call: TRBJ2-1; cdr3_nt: TGTGCCAGCAGCCCACAAGGGGGAGCGCTGGGTGAGCAGTTCTTC; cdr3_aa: CASSPQGGALGEQFF
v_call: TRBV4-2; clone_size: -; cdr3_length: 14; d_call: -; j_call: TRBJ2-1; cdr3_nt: TGTGCCAGCAGCCAACCGGGTGAGGGGAATGAGCAGTTCTTC; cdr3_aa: CASSQPGEGNEQFF
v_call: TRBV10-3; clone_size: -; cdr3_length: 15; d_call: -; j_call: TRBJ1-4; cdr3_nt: TGTGCCATCAGTGAGTCTTCACAGAGTAATGACAAACTGTTTTTT; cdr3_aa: CAISESSQSNDKLFF
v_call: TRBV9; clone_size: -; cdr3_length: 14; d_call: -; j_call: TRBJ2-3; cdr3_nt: TGTGCCTGCAGCGTAGTGGGCAACTCAGATACGCAGTATTTT; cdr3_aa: CACSVVGNSDTQYF
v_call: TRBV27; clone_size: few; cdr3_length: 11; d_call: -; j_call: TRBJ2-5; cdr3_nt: TGTGCCAGCAGTTTAGGTGCAGAGCAGTACTTC; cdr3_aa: CASSLGAEQYF
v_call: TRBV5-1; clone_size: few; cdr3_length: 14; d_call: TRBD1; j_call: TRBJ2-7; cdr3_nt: TGCGCCAGCAGCTTAGGGACAGGGGTACACGAGCAGTACTTC; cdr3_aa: CASSLGTGVHEQYF
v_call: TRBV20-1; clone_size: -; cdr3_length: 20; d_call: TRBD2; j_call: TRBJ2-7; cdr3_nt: TGCAGTGCTAGAGGCAAGTCTTCCGGGACTAGCGGGAGCGACACCTACGAGCAGTACTTC; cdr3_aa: CSARGKSSGTSGSDTYEQYF
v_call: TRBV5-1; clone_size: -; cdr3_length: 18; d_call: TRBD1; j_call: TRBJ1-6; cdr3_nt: TGCGCCAGCAGCTTGGCCGGCAGGGGGCCCCACTATAATTCACCCCTCCACTTT; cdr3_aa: CASSLAGRGPHYNSPLHF
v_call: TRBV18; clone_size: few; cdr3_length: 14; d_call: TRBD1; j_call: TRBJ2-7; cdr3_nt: TGTGCCAGCTCACAAGGCAGGGGGCACAATGAGCAGTACTTC; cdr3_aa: CASSQGRGHNEQYF
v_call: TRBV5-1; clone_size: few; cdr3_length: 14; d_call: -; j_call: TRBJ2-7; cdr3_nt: TGCGCCAGTAATCCGCGTCCGTTCTCCTACGAGCAGTACTTC; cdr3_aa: CASNPRPFSYEQYF
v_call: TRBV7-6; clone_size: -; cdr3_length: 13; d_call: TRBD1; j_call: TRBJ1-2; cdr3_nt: TGTGCCAGCAGCTCCGGGACAGAGCATGGCTACACCTTC; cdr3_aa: CASSSGTEHGYTF
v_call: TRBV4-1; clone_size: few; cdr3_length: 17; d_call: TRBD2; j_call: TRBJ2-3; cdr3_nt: TGCGCCAGCAGCCAGGCCTCATGGGCGGGAGGACCAGATACGCAGTATTTT; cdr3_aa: CASSQASWAGGPDTQYF
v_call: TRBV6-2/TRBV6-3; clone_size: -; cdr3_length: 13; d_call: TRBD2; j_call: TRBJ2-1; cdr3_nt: TGTGCCAGCAGAGGGAGCGGGAGTAGGTCGTCGTTCTTC; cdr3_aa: CASRGSGSRSSFF
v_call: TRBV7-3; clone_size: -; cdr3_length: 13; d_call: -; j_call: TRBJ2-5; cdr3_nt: TGTGCCAGCAGCTTCGGCCTGGGGGAGACCCAGTACTTC; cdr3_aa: CASSFGLGETQYF
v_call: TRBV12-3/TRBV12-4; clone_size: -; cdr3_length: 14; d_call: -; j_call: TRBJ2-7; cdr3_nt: TGTGCCAGCAGCCCACCGGACGGTACCTACGAGCAGTACTTC; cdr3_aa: CASSPPDGTYEQYF
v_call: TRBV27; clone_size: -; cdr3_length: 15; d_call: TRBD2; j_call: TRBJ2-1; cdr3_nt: TGTGCCAGCAGTGGGGGGACTAGCCCCTACAATGAGCAGTTCTTC; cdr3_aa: CASSGGTSPYNEQFF
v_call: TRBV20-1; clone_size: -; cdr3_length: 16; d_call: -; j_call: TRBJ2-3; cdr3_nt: TGCAGTGCCGGGAACACTATATTTAATGGCACAGATACGCAGTATTTT; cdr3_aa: CSAGNTIFNGTDTQYF
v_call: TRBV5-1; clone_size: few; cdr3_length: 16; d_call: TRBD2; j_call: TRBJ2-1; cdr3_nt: TGCGCCAGCAGCTTGGCGGCTAGCGGGAGTATTATTGAGCAGTTCTTC; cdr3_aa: CASSLAASGSIIEQFF
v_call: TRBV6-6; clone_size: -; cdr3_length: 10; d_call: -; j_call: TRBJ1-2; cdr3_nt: TGTGCCAGCAGTTACATGGAATACACCTTC; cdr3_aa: CASSYMEYTF
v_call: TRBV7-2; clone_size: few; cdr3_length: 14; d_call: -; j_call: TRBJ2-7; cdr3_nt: TGTGCCAGCAGCTTAGACATAGACAGCAACGAGCAGTACTTC; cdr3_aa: CASSLDIDSNEQYF
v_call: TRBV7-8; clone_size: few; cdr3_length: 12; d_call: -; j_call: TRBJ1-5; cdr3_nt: TGTGCCAGCAGCTTAGAGGCTCAGCCCCAGCATTTT; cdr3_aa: CASSLEAQPQHF
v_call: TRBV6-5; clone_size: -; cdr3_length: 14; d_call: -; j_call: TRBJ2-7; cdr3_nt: TGTGCCAGCAGAAGCAGGGTTCTTTCCTACGAGCAGTACTTC; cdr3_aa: CASRSRVLSYEQYF
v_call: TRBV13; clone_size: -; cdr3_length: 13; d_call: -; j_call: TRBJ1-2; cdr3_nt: TGTGCCAGCAGCCCGCGACAACAGGGTAGCTACACCTTC; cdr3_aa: CASSPRQQGSYTF